These T cell receptor beta chains were read from a single sample in a study of T cell repertoires in ileal Crohn's disease. Sequencing used immunoSEQ multiplex PCR; TCRdb keeps in-frame clones, though not all of them. The sample carries 4,500 to 7,000 clones, around 69% recorded once. Sequencing input: ileal tissue. The source is an adult with Crohn's disease. Each CDR3 is given with its conserved first and last residue. D genes are given only for firm matches. A clone size is listed for some rows: how often the clone was seen (once, few, many), or a class if it is expanded.

J gene: TRBJ1-1
V gene: TRBV7-9
clone size: .
D gene: .
CDR3 protein: CASSREVNTEAFF
CDR3 DNA: TGTGCCAGCAGCCGAGAAGTGAACACTGAAGCTTTCTTT

J gene: TRBJ1-6
V gene: TRBV14
clone size: few
D gene: .
CDR3 protein: CASSPYGGSYNSPLHF
CDR3 DNA: TGTGCCAGCAGCCCCTACGGGGGGTCCTATAATTCACCCCTCCACTTT

J gene: TRBJ2-3
V gene: TRBV7-2
clone size: .
D gene: TRBD1
CDR3 protein: CAGSPYGQGIDTQYF
CDR3 DNA: TGTGCCGGCAGCCCCTACGGACAGGGCATAGATACGCAGTATTTT

J gene: TRBJ2-6
V gene: TRBV19
clone size: once
D gene: TRBD2
CDR3 protein: CASSRTGTSGAGANVLTF
CDR3 DNA: TGTGCCAGTAGTCGGACAGGGACTAGCGGGGCTGGGGCCAACGTCCTGACTTTC

J gene: TRBJ2-1
V gene: TRBV7-6
clone size: .
D gene: TRBD2
CDR3 protein: CASSASGTSASNEQFF
CDR3 DNA: TGTGCCAGCAGCGCTTCCGGGACTAGCGCGAGCAATGAGCAGTTCTTC

J gene: TRBJ1-2
V gene: TRBV19
clone size: once
D gene: TRBD1
CDR3 protein: CASSPFAGGFGYTF
CDR3 DNA: TGTGCCAGTAGTCCCTTCGCAGGGGGGTTTGGCTACACCTTC

J gene: TRBJ2-2
V gene: TRBV21-1
clone size: .
D gene: .
CDR3 protein: CASSNFGTRSSGELFF
CDR3 DNA: TGTGCCAGCAGCAACTTCGGGACTAGATCTTCCGGGGAGCTGTTTTTT

J gene: TRBJ1-1
V gene: TRBV30
clone size: .
D gene: .
CDR3 protein: CAWIVGGGMMGAFF
CDR3 DNA: TGTGCCTGGATCGTAGGCGGAGGGATGATGGGAGCTTTCTTT

J gene: TRBJ1-2
V gene: TRBV6-5
clone size: .
D gene: TRBD1
CDR3 protein: CASSSIRGPGYTF
CDR3 DNA: TGTGCCAGCAGTTCCATTAGGGGGCCAGGCTACACCTTC

J gene: TRBJ2-3
V gene: TRBV30
clone size: .
D gene: TRBD2
CDR3 protein: CASMGAGGNTDTQYF
CDR3 DNA: TGTGCCTCAATGGGGGCGGGAGGGAACACAGATACGCAGTATTTT

J gene: TRBJ1-5
V gene: TRBV2
clone size: .
D gene: .
CDR3 protein: CASKAGGYSNQPQHF
CDR3 DNA: TGTGCCAGCAAGGCAGGAGGTTATAGCAATCAGCCCCAGCATTTT

J gene: TRBJ2-1
V gene: TRBV7-3
clone size: .
D gene: TRBD2
CDR3 protein: CASSPGLAGNEQFF
CDR3 DNA: TGTGCCAGCAGCCCGGGACTAGCGGGCAATGAGCAGTTCTTC

J gene: TRBJ2-3
V gene: TRBV29-1
clone size: .
D gene: .
CDR3 protein: CSVESSGSSTDTQYF
CDR3 DNA: TGCAGCGTTGAGTCCAGCGGTTCTAGCACAGATACGCAGTATTTT

J gene: TRBJ2-5
V gene: TRBV25-1
clone size: few
D gene: TRBD2
CDR3 protein: CASSESRHSGRSGETQYF
CDR3 DNA: TGTGCCAGCAGTGAATCTCGGCATAGCGGGAGGAGCGGGGAGACCCAGTACTTC

J gene: TRBJ2-5
V gene: TRBV5-4
clone size: .
D gene: .
CDR3 protein: CASSSQGGETQYF
CDR3 DNA: TGTGCCAGCAGCTCCCAGGGAGGAGAGACCCAGTACTTC

J gene: TRBJ2-5
V gene: TRBV2
clone size: .
D gene: TRBD2
CDR3 protein: CASSHQGLAGGGPIQETQYF
CDR3 DNA: TGTGCCAGCAGTCACCAGGGACTAGCGGGAGGGGGTCCAATCCAAGAGACCCAGTACTTC

J gene: TRBJ1-4
V gene: TRBV5-6
clone size: few
D gene: TRBD1
CDR3 protein: CASSSMTGSEKLFF
CDR3 DNA: TGTGCCAGCAGCTCGATGACAGGGTCAGAAAAACTGTTTTTT

J gene: TRBJ1-6
V gene: TRBV7-9
clone size: medium-sized
D gene: .
CDR3 protein: CASSQGHPPLHF
CDR3 DNA: TGTGCCAGCAGCCAGGGCCACCCACCCCTCCACTTT